The next 28 T cell receptor beta chains were all read from a single sample in a study of CD8+ T cells in alopecia areata. RNA, once extracted, was reverse transcribed into cDNA for use as the sequencing template. The method was immunoSEQ multiplex PCR; TCRdb's version includes in-frame clones alone and lacks a portion of them. The sample yields 150,000 to 200,000 clones, about two thirds seen once. Sample treatment: oral pan-JAK inhibitor, 5-10 mg twice daily. Sequencing was performed on CD4+ T cells sorted from blood, taken at week 4, from a patient treated with tofacitinib. These receptors all stem from a human donor with alopecia areata.

As concerns this clone: One end of the junction fails to match germline, which may point to a read error. The chain carries TRBV6-5 and TRBJ1-5; D gene ambiguous. This CDR3 comprises 13 residues. CDR1 and CDR2 from the germline V gene are MNHEY and SVGAGI. CDR3 residues: CASSHSPLLAQHF. Written as DNA, the CDR3 is TGTGCCAGCAGTCACTCACCCTTATTGGCCCAGCATTTT.

V and J are TRBV30 and TRBJ1-5; no definite D call. This CDR3 comprises 13 residues. The V and J ends lost 1 base and 9 bases respectively, with 13 bases between them. CDR1 and CDR2 from the germline V gene are GTSNPN and SVGIG (reference sequence). CDR3 region: CAWSATEGRPQHF. The CDR3 DNA sequence: TGTGCCTGGAGTGCCACGGAAGGTCGGCCCCAGCATTTT.

The rearrangement joins TRBV27 to TRBJ2-6, with a weak D call TRBD1 (6 bases). This CDR3 region has 15 residues. V lost 5 bases and J lost 0, with 8 bases in between. Germline V gives CDR1 MNHEY, CDR2 SMNVEV (reference sequence). The CDR3 loop is CASSPDSSGANVLTF. Written as DNA, the CDR3 is TGTGCCAGCAGTCCGGACAGCTCTGGGGCCAACGTCCTGACTTTC.

V and J are TRBV9 and TRBJ1-2; D is unresolved. Trimming took 0 bases from V and 8 from J, leaving 17 bases between them. This CDR3 spans 15 amino acids. Germline CDR1 SGDLS, CDR2 YYNGEE. The CDR3 DNA reads TGTGCCAGCAGCGTAGACGGGCGGTTATTGAAGGGCTACACCTTC. This gives the protein CASSVDGRLLKGYTF.

The chain has TRBV9 and TRBJ2-7, with a tentative D call TRBD1 (6 bases). Deletions cut 0 bases from V and 6 bases from J, with 16 bases between. The CDR3 is 15 amino acids. CDR1 is SGDLS, CDR2 YYNGEE, per germline. The CDR3 region is CASSVVSGADSEQYF. CDR3 coding DNA: TGTGCCAGCAGCGTAGTCTCAGGGGCCGACTCCGAGCAGTACTTC.

The chain couples TRBV25-1 to TRBJ1-5, with a possible D match to TRBD1 (5 bases). This CDR3 comprises 15 residues. Trimming stripped 2 bases from V and 4 bases from J, with 12 bases between. Per germline, CDR1 MGHDK and CDR2 SYGVNS. The CDR3 bases are TGTGCCAGCAGTGAACCGGGACCAGGTAATCAGCCCCAGCATTTT. Its translation: CASSEPGPGNQPQHF.

This chain joins TRBV10-3 and TRBJ1-6, with D possibly being TRBD1 (5 bases). CDR3 length equals 15 residues. The germline gives CDR1 ENHRY, CDR2 SYGVKD. The V end lost 8 bases, the J end lost 5 bases, and 16 bases lay between the germline ends. CDR3 bases: TGTGCCATCCGCTGGGACGGCAGGGATAATTCACCCCTCCACTTT. Translating gives CAIRWDGRDNSPLHF.

CDR3 sequence: CAWGSDIAQYF. In DNA, the CDR3 is TGTGCCTGGGGGTCAGATATTGCGCAGTATTTT. The chain combines TRBV30 with TRBJ2-3; D remains unclear. Germline lookup yields CDR1 GTSNPN and CDR2 SVGIG (reference sequence). The CDR3 sequence is 11 residues long. Trimming took off 5 bases at V and 10 bases at J, with 13 bases between the two ends.

For this clone: Other DNA sequences within the sample encode an identical CDR3. This chain uses TRBV30 with TRBJ1-2; D is ambiguous. This CDR3 has 12 amino acids. V was shortened by 0 bases and J by 5 bases, with 7 bases between the two germline ends. In germline, CDR1 is GTSNPN, CDR2 SVGIG (reference sequence). The CDR3 here is CAWSVSAYGYTF. CDR3 bases: TGTGCCTGGAGTGTATCGGCTTATGGCTACACCTTC.

The chain employs TRBV4-3 and TRBJ1-6, with D maybe TRBD1 (6 bases). Germline V gives CDR1 LGHNA, CDR2 YSLEER. This CDR3 has 16 residues. Between the trimmed V and J ends, which lost 0 bases and 7 bases, there was a span of 13 bases. CDR3 nucleotides: TGCGCCAGCAGCCAAGACACAGGGTCCCCGAATTCACCCCTCCACTTT. Translating it yields CASSQDTGSPNSPLHF.

J is TRBJ2-7 and V is TRBV5-1; possibly TRBD1 or TRBD2 for D (5 bases each). Germline CDR1 SGHRS, CDR2 YFSETQ. Trimming pared 0 bases from V and 5 bases from J, leaving 12 bases between. This CDR3 comprises 14 residues. In DNA form, the CDR3 reads TGCGCCAGCAGCTTGGTTCCGGGGCCCCACGAGCAGTACTTC. This codes for CASSLVPGPHEQYF.

With regard to this clone: At one end the junction does not follow the germline gene, possibly because of a read error. The chain links TRBV2 to TRBJ1-2; the match to TRBD1 covers 8 bases. Germline V lookup: CDR1 SNHLY, CDR2 FYNNEI. The CDR3 sequence is 13 residues long. CDR3: CASMRQGPGIGSF. The CDR3 DNA follows: TGTGCCAGCATGAGACAGGGGCCCGGAATAGGATCCTTC.

This clone was counted a few times. The V call is TRBV10-3, the J call TRBJ2-3; D is undetermined. The CDR3 is 11 amino acids. V shed 3 bases and J shed 9 bases, with 7 bases lying between them. The germline V gene encodes CDR1 ENHRY and CDR2 SYGVKD. The CDR3: CAISEEYTQYF. In DNA form, the CDR3 reads TGTGCCATCAGTGAAGAATACACGCAGTATTTT.

The chain employs TRBV7-6 and TRBJ2-5; D is perhaps TRBD2 (7 bases). V gave up 1 base and J gave up 0 bases, with 9 bases separating them. This CDR3 comprises 15 residues. Germline V CDR1 and CDR2: SGHVS, FNYEAQ. CDR3 residues: CASSLGGGDQETQYF. The CDR3 bases are TGTGCCAGCAGCTTAGGAGGGGGGGACCAAGAGACCCAGTACTTC.

J is TRBJ2-7 and V is TRBV18; the match to TRBD1 covers 7 bases. Germline assignment: CDR1 KGHSH and CDR2 LQKENI. V shed 1 base, J shed 3 bases, and the junction held 3 bases outside the gene matches. This CDR3 is 14 amino acids long. DNA for the CDR3: TGTGCCAGCTCACCACGTACAGGGGACTACGAGCAGTACTTC. Amino acid sequence: CASSPRTGDYEQYF.

The chain carries TRBV5-6 and TRBJ2-5; TRBD2 matches 8 bases. Germline assignment: CDR1 SGHDT and CDR2 YYEEEE. The V segment lost 0 bases and the J segment 5 bases; nucleotides outside the gene matches: 12. This CDR3 has 17 amino acids. The CDR3 here is CASSLGGPTGGPETQYF. The CDR3 DNA reads TGTGCCAGCAGCTTGGGCGGGCCGACGGGGGGGCCGGAGACCCAGTACTTC.

This clone was picked up a small number of times. The chain couples TRBV6-5 to TRBJ2-5; TRBD1 agrees at 7 bases. In germline, CDR1 is MNHEY, CDR2 SVGAGI. V lost 6 bases and J lost 5; bases outside the gene matches: 9. The CDR3 consists of 14 residues. The CDR3 DNA follows: TGTGCCAGCAGAACCGAGGGGGCCCGGGAGACCCAGTACTTC. It yields the protein CASRTEGARETQYF.

This clone came up a few times. The chain uses TRBV29-1 and TRBJ2-3; D not resolved. Germline-derived CDR1 and CDR2 are SQVTM and ANQGSEA. The CDR3 contains 12 residues. V lost 3 bases and J lost 4, with 8 bases in between. In DNA, the CDR3 is TGCAGCGTTGATCGGGCAGCAGATACGCAGTATTTT. It codes for CSVDRAADTQYF.

J is TRBJ2-1 and V is TRBV10-3, with D perhaps assigned TRBD1 or TRBD2 (6 bases each). Germline V lookup: CDR1 ENHRY, CDR2 SYGVKD. Deletions cut 8 bases from V and 9 bases from J, with 26 bases between. This CDR3 has 16 residues. In DNA form, the CDR3 reads TGTGCCATCGGGGGCGGCGGGGCCAATCAATTCGCTGAGCAGTTCTTC. Amino acids: CAIGGGGANQFAEQFF.

J is TRBJ2-3 and V is TRBV30; D unclear. The germline V and J ends were trimmed by 0 bases and 9 bases, with 7 bases remaining between them. Germline values: CDR1 GTSNPN, CDR2 SVGIG (reference sequence). This CDR3 has 11 residues. CDR3 amino acids: CAWSVLETQYF. The DNA for the CDR3 is TGTGCCTGGAGTGTACTGGAAACGCAGTATTTT.

The chain uses TRBV28 and TRBJ1-1; no clear D. The CDR3 runs to 14 residues. Deletions cut 3 bases from V and 0 bases from J, with 8 bases between. Germline CDR1 reads MDHEN; CDR2 reads SYDVKM. Written as DNA, the CDR3 is TGTGCCAGCAGTTTGATTGCCGTGAACACTGAAGCTTTCTTT. It specifies CASSLIAVNTEAFF.

The V call is TRBV4-2, the J call TRBJ2-5, with D possibly TRBD2 on 5 matching bases. Germline CDR1 is LGHNA and CDR2 is YNFKEQ. Trimming pared 0 bases from V and 5 bases from J, leaving 13 bases between. The CDR3 has 15 residues. The CDR3 sequence is CASSQDDGVGETQYF. In nucleotides, the CDR3 is TGTGCCAGCAGCCAAGATGACGGGGTCGGGGAGACCCAGTACTTC.

V usage is TRBV7-3 and J usage is TRBJ2-6, with 9 bases lining up with TRBD1. Germline V gene data show CDR1 as SGHTA and CDR2 as FQGTGA. V was pared by 5 bases and J by 2 bases, with 1 base of the junction left unmatched. This CDR3 comprises 15 residues. The CDR3 here is CASSRQGAGANVLTF. Here the CDR3 DNA reads TGTGCCAGCAGCCGACAGGGGGCTGGGGCCAACGTCCTGACTTTC.

This chain links TRBV30 with TRBJ1-6; D possibly corresponds to TRBD1 (6 bases). The CDR3 sequence is 12 residues long. Germline V lookup: CDR1 GTSNPN, CDR2 SVGIG (reference sequence). The germline V and J ends were trimmed by 2 bases and 16 bases, with 15 bases remaining between them. Here the CDR3 reads CAWSTGSGHLHF. DNA of the CDR3: TGTGCCTGGAGTACAGGTTCGGGACATCTCCACTTT.

In its sample, this clone was seen once. The V call is TRBV29-1, the J call TRBJ2-3; D tentatively fits TRBD1 or TRBD2 (5 bases each). V shed 4 bases and J shed 5 bases, with 16 bases lying between them. The CDR3 loop spans 14 amino acids. Looked up from germline, CDR1 is SQVTM and CDR2 is ANQGSEA. The CDR3 spells CSVAERGGGDTQYF. CDR3 sequence (DNA): TGCAGCGTTGCAGAAAGGGGTGGAGGAGATACGCAGTATTTT.

The chain carries TRBV6-5 and TRBJ1-2; D not resolved. The CDR3 length is 15 residues. With 0 bases removed from V and 0 bases from J, the gap between germline ends came to 8 bases. Germline CDR1 is MNHEY and CDR2 is SVGAGI. The CDR3 protein is CASSYSATTNYGYTF. The CDR3 DNA reads TGTGCCAGCAGTTACTCGGCAACCACTAACTATGGCTACACCTTC.

The chain has TRBV9 and TRBJ1-1; the D gene is possibly TRBD1 (6 bases). This CDR3 has 14 amino acids. Germline V gives CDR1 SGDLS, CDR2 YYNGEE. Trimming pared 3 bases from V and 3 bases from J, leaving 12 bases between. The CDR3 DNA sequence: TGTGCCAGCAGCGCCCTAGGGGGATACACTGAAGCTTTCTTT. It translates to CASSALGGYTEAFF.

The gene calls are TRBV11-2 and TRBJ1-2; TRBD1 matches 9 bases. The ends lost 5 bases at V and 7 bases at J; junction bases unmatched: 11. The CDR3 runs 15 residues. Germline loops: CDR1 SGHAT, CDR2 FQNNGV. The CDR3 region is CASSPGTGRSGGYTF. DNA of the CDR3: TGTGCCAGCAGCCCAGGGACAGGGCGATCGGGTGGCTACACCTTC.